This passage covers 25 T cell receptor beta chains from one sample sequenced in a study of brain T cells in children with intractable seizures. Repertoires were generated with immunoSEQ multiplex PCR, while TCRdb's copy carries only in-frame clones and drops some. The sample lists 60,000 to 85,000 clones, about 92% occurring once. The specimen comprised peripheral blood, sampled at surgery. The receptors come from a boy less than two years old with tuberous sclerosis and intractable seizures.

Worth noting for this clone: Relative to the germline gene, one junction end is altered; a read error may explain this. The CDR3 is CAGSLAGTVIYEQYF. In DNA form, the CDR3 reads TGTGCCGGCAGCTTAGCCGGGACAGTGATATACGAGCAGTACTTC. This chain uses TRBV11-2 with TRBJ2-7, with 7 bases aligning to TRBD1. Germline CDR1 reads SGHAT; CDR2 reads FQNNGV. The CDR3 runs to 15 residues. Combining the CDR3 with reference TRBV11-2 and TRBJ2-7 gives the whole variable domain EAGVAQSPRYKIIEKRQSVAFWCNPISGHATLYWYQQILGQGPKLLIQFQNNGVVDDSQLPKDRFSAERLKGVDSTLKIQPAKLEDSAVYLCAGSLAGTVIYEQYFGPGTRLTVT.

CDR3 in amino acids: CASTDPSGSYEQYF. The CDR3 nucleotides read TGCGCCAGCACCGACCCTAGCGGGAGTTACGAGCAGTACTTC. This chain uses TRBV10-2 with TRBJ2-7; 10 positions agree with TRBD2. J was trimmed by 4 bases and V by 7 bases; bases with no gene match: 7. Germline V gene lookup returns CDR1 WSHSY and CDR2 SAAADI. The CDR3 consists of 14 residues.

The rearrangement uses TRBV7-9 and TRBJ2-3, with a possible D match to TRBD2 (5 bases). The ends were cut back, 3 bases at V and 0 bases at J, with 10 bases in the middle. The length of the CDR3 is 15 residues. Germline-derived CDR1 and CDR2 are SEHNR and FQNEAQ (reference sequence). The CDR3 spells CASSLFGESTDTQYF. The CDR3 nucleotides read TGTGCCAGCAGCTTGTTCGGGGAAAGCACAGATACGCAGTATTTT.

J is TRBJ2-7 and V is TRBV18; D is unresolved. Germline loops: CDR1 KGHSH, CDR2 LQKENI. Trimming took 2 bases from V and 3 from J, leaving 8 bases between them. The CDR3 has 13 amino acids. The chain's CDR3 is CASSPRKGYEQYF. The CDR3 DNA sequence: TGTGCCAGCTCACCAAGGAAGGGCTACGAGCAGTACTTC.

This chain uses TRBV6-6 with TRBJ1-2; D not resolved. The germline CDR1 and CDR2 sequences are MNHNY and SVGAGI (reference sequence). The CDR3 is made up of 12 amino acids. Trimming took 4 bases from V and 4 from J, leaving 7 bases between them. CDR3 bases: TGTGCCAGCAGTTCTGGGTTCTATGGCTACACCTTC. As protein: CASSSGFYGYTF.

The count of this clone is one. The V call is TRBV9, the J call TRBJ2-1; D is unclear. CDR1 and CDR2 from the germline V gene are SGDLS and YYNGEE. V shed 0 bases and J shed 8 bases, with 12 bases lying between them. CDR3 length: 14 amino acids. Here the CDR3 reads CASSVAGLGDEQFF. The DNA of the CDR3 is TGTGCCAGCAGCGTAGCCGGGTTGGGCGATGAGCAGTTCTTC.

The chain recombines TRBV7-8 with TRBJ2-7; perhaps D is TRBD1 or TRBD2 (5 bases each). The CDR3 is made up of 17 amino acids. Trimming pared 2 bases from V and 2 bases from J, leaving 19 bases between. Per germline, CDR1 SGHVS and CDR2 FQNEAQ. Here the CDR3 DNA reads TGTGCCAGCAGCTTAAGTAGACGAGGGGCAGTAACCTACGAGCAGTACTTC. Translating it yields CASSLSRRGAVTYEQYF. The full variable domain, rest sourced from reference TRBV7-8 and TRBJ2-7, is GAGVSQSPRYKVAKRGQDVALRCDPISGHVSLFWYQQALGQGPEFLTYFQNEAQLDKSGLPSDRFFAERPEGSVSTLKIQRTQQEDSAVYLCASSLSRRGAVTYEQYFGPGTRLTVT.

This clone has only a few counts. The rearrangement links TRBV30 to TRBJ2-7, with 10 bases that match TRBD1. The V and J ends lost 4 bases and 4 bases, in that order; junction bases with no gene match: 7. CDR3 length: 14 residues. Germline V gene sequence: CDR1 GTSNPN, CDR2 SVGIG (reference sequence). The CDR3 sequence is CAWTPGTGDYEQYF. The DNA for the CDR3 is TGTGCCTGGACCCCCGGGACAGGGGATTACGAGCAGTACTTC.

The gene calls are TRBV13 and TRBJ2-7, with D possibly being TRBD1 (5 bases). V lost 1 base to trimming and J lost 7 bases, with 11 bases between them. Germline V gene lookup returns CDR1 PRHDT and CDR2 FYEKMQ (reference sequence). The CDR3 covers 13 residues. For the CDR3, the DNA is TGTGCCAGCAGCTTAGCAGGGCCGAAAGAGCAGTACTTC. Translating gives CASSLAGPKEQYF.

CDR3 sequence reads: CASTEEGANAQPQHF. CDR3 DNA: TGTGCCAGTACTGAGGAGGGGGCGAATGCTCAGCCCCAGCATTTT. The chain joins TRBV19 to TRBJ1-5; the match to TRBD1 covers 7 bases. From germline, CDR1 is LNHDA and CDR2 SQIVND (reference sequence). Unmatched junction bases numbered 12, after V lost 7 bases and J lost 6 bases. The CDR3 extends over 15 amino acids.

The chain combines TRBV7-9 with TRBJ2-7; D unresolved. The germline V and J ends were trimmed by 1 base and 2 bases, with 12 bases remaining between them. The germline V gene has CDR1 SEHNR and CDR2 FQNEAQ (reference sequence). CDR3 length: 15 residues. The CDR3 DNA follows: TGTGCCAGCAGCTTAGGTCCGCCAGGAACCTACGAGCAGTACTTC. Protein sequence: CASSLGPPGTYEQYF.

V and J are TRBV15 and TRBJ1-2; D remains unclear. With 0 bases removed from V and 8 bases from J, the gap between germline ends came to 7 bases. This CDR3 spans 12 amino acids. CDR1 and CDR2 from the germline V gene are LNHNV and YYDKDF (reference sequence). The CDR3 loop is CATSRDRLGYTF. CDR3 sequence (DNA): TGTGCCACCAGCAGAGATCGCCTGGGCTACACCTTC.

The chain is built from TRBV3-1 (or the pseudogene TRBV3-2) and TRBJ2-1; 8 bases are shared with TRBD2. The CDR3 runs to 15 residues. Trimming took 4 bases from V and 4 from J; bases not matched to a gene: 6. Germline V gives CDR1 LGHDT, CDR2 YNNKEL (reference sequence). The CDR3 nucleotides are TGTGCCAGCAGCCGTTCTCTAGCGGGTTACAATGAGCAGTTCTTC. Its protein is CASSRSLAGYNEQFF.

This clone was counted a single time. The CDR3 here is CASSPDLTSGGSYTGELFF. Here the CDR3 DNA reads TGCGCCAGCAGCCCAGACTTGACTAGCGGGGGCTCATACACCGGGGAGCTGTTTTTT. The genes are TRBV5-1 and TRBJ2-2; 12 bases are shared with TRBD2. V shed 4 bases, J shed 3 bases, and the junction held 13 bases outside the gene matches. CDR3 length: 19 residues. Looked up from germline, CDR1 is SGHRS and CDR2 is YFSETQ.

This chain uses TRBV6-5 with TRBJ1-2, with 10 nucleotides matching TRBD1. In germline, CDR1 is MNHEY, CDR2 SVGAGI. The CDR3 sequence is 14 residues long. J lost 6 bases, V lost 6 bases, and 7 bases had no gene match. CDR3 nucleotides: TGTGCCAGCAGACCCCCCGGGACAGGGGATGGCTACACCTTC. Protein sequence: CASRPPGTGDGYTF.

The chain joins TRBV7-9 to TRBJ2-2; 10 nucleotides line up with TRBD2. The CDR3 is made up of 14 amino acids. The trim removed 5 bases at V and 5 bases at J, leaving 2 bases unmatched. CDR1 and CDR2 from the germline V gene are SEHNR and FQNEAQ (reference sequence). In DNA, the CDR3 is TGTGCCAGCAGCCCTAGCGGGAGAACCGGGGAGCTGTTTTTT. Translating it yields CASSPSGRTGELFF.

This clone occurred once. The CDR3 sequence: CASSHTSGPGYEQYF. In DNA, the CDR3 is TGCGCCAGCAGCCACACTAGCGGGCCGGGATACGAGCAGTACTTC. The V call is TRBV4-1, the J call TRBJ2-7, with 9 nucleotides matching TRBD2. The CDR3 covers 15 residues. CDR1 MGHRA and CDR2 YSYEKL come from the germline V gene. Unmatched junction bases numbered 7, after V lost 3 bases and J lost 4 bases.

The chain links TRBV6-5 to TRBJ1-1; D is unclear. Germline loops: CDR1 MNHEY, CDR2 SVGAGI. The CDR3 totals 13 residues. The V end was cut by 2 bases, the J end by 4 bases, with 8 bases between. The CDR3 here is CASSYAYSTEAFF. The CDR3 region has the DNA TGTGCCAGCAGTTACGCTTACAGCACTGAAGCTTTCTTT.

The chain joins TRBV4-1 to TRBJ2-1; 7 bases are a match to TRBD1. V trimming: 3 bases; J trimming: 8 bases; junction bases outside the gene matches: 7. Germline assignment: CDR1 MGHRA and CDR2 YSYEKL. The CDR3 extends over 14 amino acids. The CDR3 protein is CASSHPITGDEQFF. CDR3 DNA: TGCGCCAGCAGCCACCCTATCACAGGGGATGAGCAGTTCTTC.

The chain has TRBV29-1 and TRBJ2-5, with no clear D. Looked up from germline, CDR1 is SQVTM and CDR2 is ANQGSEA. This CDR3 is 12 amino acids long. Trimming removed 4 bases from V and 1 base from J, with 7 bases in between. The CDR3 region is CSVASAQETQYF. CDR3 in DNA: TGCAGCGTTGCTAGTGCCCAAGAGACCCAGTACTTC.

The chain has TRBV6-5 and TRBJ1-3; D unclear. Looked up from germline, CDR1 is MNHEY and CDR2 is SVGAGI. This CDR3 has 14 residues. Trimming removed 6 bases from V and 7 bases from J, with 16 bases in between. CDR3 region: CASRESGRVNTIYF. As DNA, the CDR3 is TGTGCCAGCAGGGAGTCGGGCCGGGTTAACACCATATATTTT.

The chain has TRBV6-5 and TRBJ2-2, with D unresolved. The CDR3 spans 15 residues. Germline CDR1 MNHEY, CDR2 SVGAGI. Deletions cut 7 bases from V and 6 bases from J, with 18 bases between. The CDR3 protein is CASIKVGPDPGELFF. CDR3 DNA: TGTGCCAGCATTAAAGTAGGCCCGGATCCCGGGGAGCTGTTTTTT.

The gene calls are TRBV13 and TRBJ2-1; D is perhaps TRBD2 (5 bases). Germline assignment: CDR1 PRHDT and CDR2 FYEKMQ (reference sequence). The germline V and J ends were trimmed by 5 bases and 2 bases, with 13 bases remaining between them. The CDR3 covers 15 residues. As DNA, the CDR3 is TGTGCCAGCAGCGGGGAGCTAGCAGCCTACAATGAGCAGTTCTTC. Translation gives CASSGELAAYNEQFF.

This chain connects TRBV10-3 to TRBJ1-2; D unresolved. The CDR3 is made up of 15 amino acids. The V gene lost 7 bases and the J gene lost 1 base, with 16 bases spanning the gap. CDR1 ENHRY and CDR2 SYGVKD come from the germline V gene. The CDR3 DNA reads TGTGCCATCACTATCGCCGACGGAGATAACTATGGCTACACCTTC. It specifies CAITIADGDNYGYTF.

CDR3 in DNA: TGTGCCAGCAGCTTAGGGCTAGCGGGAGAGACAGATACGCAGTATTTT. Translating it yields CASSLGLAGETDTQYF. The chain employs TRBV13 and TRBJ2-3; 10 nucleotides agree with TRBD2. CDR1 is PRHDT, CDR2 FYEKMQ, per germline (reference sequence). J was trimmed by 3 bases and V by 0 bases; bases with no gene match: 3. The CDR3 contains 16 residues.